By its share, the clone carrying this T cell receptor beta chain is medium-sized (0.01 to 0.1%). This record comes from a study of T cells in Graves' hyperthyroidism and ophthalmopathy. Researchers took RNA transcripts and amplified the TCR beta CDR3 regions from them. The primer set for the first-round RT-PCR of the TCR CDR3 was HTBI. TCRdb processed the multiplex PCR reads anew with MiXCR; each CDR3 protein has one entry. The sample lists fewer than 40,000 distinct CDR3 sequences, 52% occurring once. Germline assignment: CDR1 LNHNV and CDR2 YYDKDF (reference sequence). Trimming took off 4 bases at V and 8 bases at J, with 11 bases between the two ends. The CDR3 has 13 residues.

Material for sequencing was blood. This clonotype originated in a man aged 35 to 55 with Graves' ophthalmopathy. This chain uses TRBV15 with TRBJ2-2, with D tentatively TRBD1 (5 bases). CDR3 DNA: TGTGCCACCAGCATTATCAGGGAAGGGGAGCTGTTTTTT. Translated, it gives CATSIIREGELFF.